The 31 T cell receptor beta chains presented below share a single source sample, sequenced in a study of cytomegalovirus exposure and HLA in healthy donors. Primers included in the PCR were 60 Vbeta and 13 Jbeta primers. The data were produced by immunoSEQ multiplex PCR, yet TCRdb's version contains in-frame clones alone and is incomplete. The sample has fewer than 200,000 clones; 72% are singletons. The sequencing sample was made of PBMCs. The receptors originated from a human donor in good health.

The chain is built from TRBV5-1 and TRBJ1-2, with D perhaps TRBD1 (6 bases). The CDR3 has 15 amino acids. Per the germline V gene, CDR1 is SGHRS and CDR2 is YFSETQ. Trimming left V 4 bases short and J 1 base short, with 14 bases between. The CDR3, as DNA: TGCGCCAGCAGCGTACAGGGCGGACTTAACTATGGCTACACCTTC. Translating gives CASSVQGGLNYGYTF.

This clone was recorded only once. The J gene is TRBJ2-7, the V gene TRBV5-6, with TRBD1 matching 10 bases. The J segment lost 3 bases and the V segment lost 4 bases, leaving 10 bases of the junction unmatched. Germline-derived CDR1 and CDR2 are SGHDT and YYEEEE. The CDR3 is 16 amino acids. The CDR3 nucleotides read TGTGCCAGCAGCATGACCGGGACAGGGGCCGTCTACGAGCAGTACTTC. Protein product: CASSMTGTGAVYEQYF.

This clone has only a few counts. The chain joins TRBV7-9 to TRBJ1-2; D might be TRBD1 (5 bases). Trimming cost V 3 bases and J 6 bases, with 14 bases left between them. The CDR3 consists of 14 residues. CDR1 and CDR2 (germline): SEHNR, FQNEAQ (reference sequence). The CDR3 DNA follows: TGTGCCAGCAGCTTCCTCGACAGACCGGATGGCTACACCTTC. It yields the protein CASSFLDRPDGYTF.

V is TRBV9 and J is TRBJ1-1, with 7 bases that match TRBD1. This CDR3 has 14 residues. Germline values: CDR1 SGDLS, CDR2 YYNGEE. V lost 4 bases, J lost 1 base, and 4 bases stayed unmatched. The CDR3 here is CASSLRQGNTEAFF. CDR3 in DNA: TGTGCCAGCAGCTTAAGACAGGGGAACACTGAAGCTTTCTTT. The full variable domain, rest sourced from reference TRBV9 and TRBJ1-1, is DSGVTQTPKHLITATGQRVTLRCSPRSGDLSVYWYQQSLDQGLQFLIQYYNGEERAKGNILERFSAQQFPDLHSELNLSSLELGDSALYFCASSLRQGNTEAFFGQGTRLTVV.

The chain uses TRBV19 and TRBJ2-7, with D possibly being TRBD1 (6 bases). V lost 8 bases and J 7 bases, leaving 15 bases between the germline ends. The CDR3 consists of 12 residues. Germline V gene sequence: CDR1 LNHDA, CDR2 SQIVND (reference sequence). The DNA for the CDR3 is TGTGCCAGTTCAACAGGGTTCGGGGAGCAGTACTTC. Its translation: CASSTGFGEQYF.

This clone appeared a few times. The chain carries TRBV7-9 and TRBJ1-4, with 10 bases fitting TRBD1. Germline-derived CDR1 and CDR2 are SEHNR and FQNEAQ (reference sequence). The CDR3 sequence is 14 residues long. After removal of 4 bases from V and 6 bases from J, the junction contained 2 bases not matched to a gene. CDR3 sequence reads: CASSSGQGHEKLFF. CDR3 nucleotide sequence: TGTGCCAGCAGCTCGGGACAGGGGCATGAAAAACTGTTTTTT.

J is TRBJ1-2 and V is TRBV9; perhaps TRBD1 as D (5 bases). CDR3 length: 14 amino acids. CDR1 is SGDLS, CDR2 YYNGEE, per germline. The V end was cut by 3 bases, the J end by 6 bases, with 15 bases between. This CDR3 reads CASSDRAGLDGYTF. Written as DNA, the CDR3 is TGTGCCAGCAGCGACCGGGCAGGGTTAGATGGCTACACCTTC.

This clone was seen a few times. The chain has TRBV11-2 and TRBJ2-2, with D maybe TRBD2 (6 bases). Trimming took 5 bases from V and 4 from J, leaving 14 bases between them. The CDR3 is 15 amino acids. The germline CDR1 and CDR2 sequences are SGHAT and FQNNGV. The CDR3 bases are TGTGCCAGCAGCCACCGTATGGGGGGCACCGGGGAGCTGTTTTTT. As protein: CASSHRMGGTGELFF.

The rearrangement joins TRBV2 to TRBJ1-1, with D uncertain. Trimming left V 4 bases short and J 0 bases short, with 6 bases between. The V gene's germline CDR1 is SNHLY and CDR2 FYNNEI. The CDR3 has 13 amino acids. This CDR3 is CASSAVLNTEAFF. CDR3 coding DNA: TGTGCCAGCAGTGCAGTATTGAACACTGAAGCTTTCTTT.

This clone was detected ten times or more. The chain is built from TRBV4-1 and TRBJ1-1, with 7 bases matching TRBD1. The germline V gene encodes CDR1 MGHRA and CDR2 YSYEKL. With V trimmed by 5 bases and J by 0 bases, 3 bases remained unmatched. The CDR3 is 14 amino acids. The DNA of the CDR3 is TGCGCCAGCAGCTTACAGGGGATGAACACTGAAGCTTTCTTT. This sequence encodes CASSLQGMNTEAFF.

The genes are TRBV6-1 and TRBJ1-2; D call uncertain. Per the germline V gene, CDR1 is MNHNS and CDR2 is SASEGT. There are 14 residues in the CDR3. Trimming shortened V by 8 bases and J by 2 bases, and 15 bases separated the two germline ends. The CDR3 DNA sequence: TGTGCCAGCGCCGTCGGTCCCTCGAACTATGGCTACACCTTC. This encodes CASAVGPSNYGYTF.

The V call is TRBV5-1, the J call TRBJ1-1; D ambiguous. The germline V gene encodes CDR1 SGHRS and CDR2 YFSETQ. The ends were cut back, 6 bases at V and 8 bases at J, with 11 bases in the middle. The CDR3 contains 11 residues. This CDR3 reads CASNGYREAFF. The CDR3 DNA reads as TGCGCCAGCAACGGGTACCGAGAAGCTTTCTTT.

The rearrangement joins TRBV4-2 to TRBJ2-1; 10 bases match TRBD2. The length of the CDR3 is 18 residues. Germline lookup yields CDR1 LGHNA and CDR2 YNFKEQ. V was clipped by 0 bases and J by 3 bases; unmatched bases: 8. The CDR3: CASSQEVFWTSGYNEQFF. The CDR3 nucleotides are TGTGCCAGCAGCCAAGAGGTATTCTGGACTAGCGGCTACAATGAGCAGTTCTTC.

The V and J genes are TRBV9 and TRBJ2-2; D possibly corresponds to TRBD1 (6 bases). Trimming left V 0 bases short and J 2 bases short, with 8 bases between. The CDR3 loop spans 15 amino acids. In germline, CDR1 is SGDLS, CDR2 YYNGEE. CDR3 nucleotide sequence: TGTGCCAGCAGCGTAGCAGGGGCCAACACCGGGGAGCTGTTTTTT. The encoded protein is CASSVAGANTGELFF.

CDR3 DNA: TGCGCCAGCAGCCAGGGGGCCGCCGGATTCACCGGGGAGCTGTTTTTT. Its translation: CASSQGAAGFTGELFF. This rearrangement joins TRBV4-1 to TRBJ2-2, with D possibly matching TRBD1 (6 bases). CDR1 MGHRA and CDR2 YSYEKL come from the germline V gene. This CDR3 is 16 amino acids long. V was shortened by 3 bases and J by 4 bases, with 15 bases between the two germline ends.

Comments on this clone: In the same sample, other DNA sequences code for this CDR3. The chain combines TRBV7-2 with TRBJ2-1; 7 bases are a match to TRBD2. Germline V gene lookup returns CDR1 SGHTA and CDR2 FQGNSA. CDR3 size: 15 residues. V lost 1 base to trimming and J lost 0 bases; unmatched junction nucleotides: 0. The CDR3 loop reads CASSLGGGSYNEQFF. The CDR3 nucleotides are TGTGCCAGCAGCTTAGGGGGGGGCTCCTACAATGAGCAGTTCTTC.

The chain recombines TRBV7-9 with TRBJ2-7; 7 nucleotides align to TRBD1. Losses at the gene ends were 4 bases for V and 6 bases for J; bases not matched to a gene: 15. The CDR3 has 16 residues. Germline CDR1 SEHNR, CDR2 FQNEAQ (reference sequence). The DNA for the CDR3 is TGTGCCAGCAGCTCCCCACGTAGAGTGACAGGGCTCGAGCAGTACTTC. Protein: CASSSPRRVTGLEQYF.

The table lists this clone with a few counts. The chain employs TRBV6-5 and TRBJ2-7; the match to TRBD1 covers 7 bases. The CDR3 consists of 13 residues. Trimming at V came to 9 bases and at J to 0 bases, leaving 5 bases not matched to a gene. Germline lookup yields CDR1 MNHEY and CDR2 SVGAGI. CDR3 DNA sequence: TGTGCCAGTAACAGGGGTCCCTCCTACGAGCAGTACTTC. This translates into CASNRGPSYEQYF.

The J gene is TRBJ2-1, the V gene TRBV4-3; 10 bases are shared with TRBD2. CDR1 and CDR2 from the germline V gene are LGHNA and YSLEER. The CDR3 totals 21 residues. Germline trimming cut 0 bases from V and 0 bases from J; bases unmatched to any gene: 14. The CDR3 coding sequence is TGCGCCAGCAGCCAAGACGGCGGACTAGCGGAGCTTAAAAGCTCCTACAATGAGCAGTTCTTC. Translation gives CASSQDGGLAELKSSYNEQFF.

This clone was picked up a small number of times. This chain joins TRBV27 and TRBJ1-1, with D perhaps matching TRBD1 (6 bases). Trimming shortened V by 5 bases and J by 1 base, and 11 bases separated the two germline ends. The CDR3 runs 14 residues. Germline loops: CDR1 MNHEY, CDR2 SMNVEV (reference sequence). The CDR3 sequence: CASSPIGGNTEAFF. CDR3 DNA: TGTGCCAGCAGTCCAATAGGGGGGAACACTGAAGCTTTCTTT.

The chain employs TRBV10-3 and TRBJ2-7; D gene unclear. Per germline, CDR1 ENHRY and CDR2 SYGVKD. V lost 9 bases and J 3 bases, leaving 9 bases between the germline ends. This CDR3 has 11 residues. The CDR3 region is CAISQSYEQYF. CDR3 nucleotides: TGTGCCATTAGCCAAAGCTACGAGCAGTACTTC.

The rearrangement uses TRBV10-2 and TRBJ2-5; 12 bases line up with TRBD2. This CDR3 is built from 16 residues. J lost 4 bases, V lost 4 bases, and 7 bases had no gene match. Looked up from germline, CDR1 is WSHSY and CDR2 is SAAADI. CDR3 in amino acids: CASSGASGGAGETQYF. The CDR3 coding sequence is TGCGCCAGCAGTGGGGCTAGCGGGGGGGCGGGAGAGACCCAGTACTTC.

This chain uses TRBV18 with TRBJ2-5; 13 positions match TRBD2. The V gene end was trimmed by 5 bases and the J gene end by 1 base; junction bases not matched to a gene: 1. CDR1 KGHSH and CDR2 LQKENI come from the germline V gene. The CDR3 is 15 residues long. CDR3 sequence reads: CASSRLAGGQETQYF. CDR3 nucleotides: TGTGCCAGCTCAAGACTAGCGGGGGGCCAAGAGACCCAGTACTTC.

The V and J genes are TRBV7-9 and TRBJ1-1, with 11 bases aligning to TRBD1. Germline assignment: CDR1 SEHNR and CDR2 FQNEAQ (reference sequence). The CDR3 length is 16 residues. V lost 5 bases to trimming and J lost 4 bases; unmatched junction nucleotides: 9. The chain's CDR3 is CASSPGQGVISTEAFF. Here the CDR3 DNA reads TGTGCCAGCAGCCCGGGACAGGGGGTGATTAGCACTGAAGCTTTCTTT. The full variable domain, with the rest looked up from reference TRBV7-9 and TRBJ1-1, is DTGVSQNPRHKITKRGQNVTFRCDPISEHNRLYWYRQTLGQGPEFLTYFQNEAQLEKSRLLSDRFSAERPKGSFSTLEIQRTEQGDSAMYLCASSPGQGVISTEAFFGQGTRLTVV.

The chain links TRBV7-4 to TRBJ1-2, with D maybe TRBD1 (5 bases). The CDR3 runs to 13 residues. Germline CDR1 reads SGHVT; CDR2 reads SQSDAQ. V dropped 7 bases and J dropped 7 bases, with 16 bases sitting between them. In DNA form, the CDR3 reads TGTGCCAGCACAGCTCGGGTGGGGGGTGGCTACACCTTC. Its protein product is CASTARVGGGYTF.

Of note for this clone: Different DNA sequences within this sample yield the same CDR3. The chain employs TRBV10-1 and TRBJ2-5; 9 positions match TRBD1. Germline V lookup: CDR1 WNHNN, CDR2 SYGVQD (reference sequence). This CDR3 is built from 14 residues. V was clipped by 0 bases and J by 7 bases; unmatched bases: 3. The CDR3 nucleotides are TGCGCCAGCAGTGAGTCGGGACAGGGACGGACCCAGTACTTC. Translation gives CASSESGQGRTQYF.

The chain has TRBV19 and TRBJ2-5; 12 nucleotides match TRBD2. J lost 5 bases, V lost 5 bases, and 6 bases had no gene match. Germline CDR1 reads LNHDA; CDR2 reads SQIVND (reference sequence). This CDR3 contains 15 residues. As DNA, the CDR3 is TGTGCCAGTAGTCCACTAGCGGGGGGCGGGGAGACCCAGTACTTC. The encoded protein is CASSPLAGGGETQYF.

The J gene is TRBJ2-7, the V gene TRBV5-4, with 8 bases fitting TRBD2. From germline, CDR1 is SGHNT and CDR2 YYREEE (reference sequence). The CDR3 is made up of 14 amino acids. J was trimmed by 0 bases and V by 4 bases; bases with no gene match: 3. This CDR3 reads CASSRSGGSYEQYF. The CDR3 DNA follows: TGTGCCAGCAGCAGGAGCGGGGGCTCCTACGAGCAGTACTTC.

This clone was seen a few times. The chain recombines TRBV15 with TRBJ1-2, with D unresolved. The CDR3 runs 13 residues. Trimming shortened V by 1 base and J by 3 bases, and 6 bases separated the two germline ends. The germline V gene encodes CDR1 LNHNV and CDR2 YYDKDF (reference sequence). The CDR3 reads CATSRATDYGYTF. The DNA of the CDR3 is TGTGCCACCAGCAGAGCTACAGACTATGGCTACACCTTC.

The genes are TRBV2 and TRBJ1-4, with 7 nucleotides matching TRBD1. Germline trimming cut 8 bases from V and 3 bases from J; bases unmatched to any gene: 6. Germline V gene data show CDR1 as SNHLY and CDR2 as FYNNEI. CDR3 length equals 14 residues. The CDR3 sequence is CASGRQGANEKLFF. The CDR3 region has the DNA TGTGCCAGCGGTCGGCAGGGGGCTAATGAAAAACTGTTTTTT.

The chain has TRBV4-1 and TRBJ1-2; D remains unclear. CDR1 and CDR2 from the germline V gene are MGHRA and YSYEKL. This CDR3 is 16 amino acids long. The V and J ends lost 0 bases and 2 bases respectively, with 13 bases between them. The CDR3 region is CASSQDEVGSNYGYTF. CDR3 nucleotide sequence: TGCGCCAGCAGCCAAGATGAGGTAGGCAGCAACTATGGCTACACCTTC.